This TCR beta chain was sequenced in a study of OX40 agonist ivuxolimab in advanced cancers. About the research overall: Patients received ivuxolimab, an intravenous treatment, every 2 weeks at 0.01 to 10 mg/kg. The study, taken as a whole, reports: CD8+ T cells were the subset that, on average, had more expanded clones than CD4+. Researchers did not establish what antigens the expanded peripheral T cells target. Certain nonresponders additionally had low normalized T-cell clonal expansion.

For this clone: The antigen is undetermined.

Using immunoSEQ multiplex PCR, the repertoire was profiled, and TCRdb retains in-frame clones only, with some absent. The table records around 92,000 clones, more than 80% of them present only once. Trimming removed 2 bases from V and 12 bases from J; junction bases left unmatched: 7. Germline V lookup: CDR1 SGHRS, CDR2 YFSETQ. The CDR3 extends over 13 amino acids. The J gene is TRBJ1-1, the V gene TRBV5-1, with 10 positions matching TRBD1. The starting material was CD4+ or CD8+ T cells sorted from blood, obtained in a trial of the OX40 agonist ivuxolimab. This TCR was sampled from an adult with an advanced solid tumor such as melanoma, head and neck, liver or kidney cancer. CDR3 nucleotides: TGCGCCAGCAGCTTCGGAGACAGGGGGCAATCTTTCTTT. Translated: CASSFGDRGQSFF.